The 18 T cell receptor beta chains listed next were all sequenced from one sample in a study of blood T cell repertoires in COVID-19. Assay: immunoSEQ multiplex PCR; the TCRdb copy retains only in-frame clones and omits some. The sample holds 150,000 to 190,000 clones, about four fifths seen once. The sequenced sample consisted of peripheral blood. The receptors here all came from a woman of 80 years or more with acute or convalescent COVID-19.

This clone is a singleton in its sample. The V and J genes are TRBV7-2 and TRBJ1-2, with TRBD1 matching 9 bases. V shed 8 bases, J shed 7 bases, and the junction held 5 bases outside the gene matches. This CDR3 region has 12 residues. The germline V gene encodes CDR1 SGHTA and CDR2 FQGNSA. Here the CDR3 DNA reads TGTGCCAGCGAGACAGGGGGATCTGGCTACACCTTC. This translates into CASETGGSGYTF.

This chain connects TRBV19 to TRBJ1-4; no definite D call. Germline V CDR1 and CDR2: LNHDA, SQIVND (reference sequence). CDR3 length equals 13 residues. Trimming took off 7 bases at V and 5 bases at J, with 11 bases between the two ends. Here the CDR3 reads CASIGFSNEKLFF. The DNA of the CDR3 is TGTGCCAGTATCGGGTTTTCCAATGAAAAACTGTTTTTT.

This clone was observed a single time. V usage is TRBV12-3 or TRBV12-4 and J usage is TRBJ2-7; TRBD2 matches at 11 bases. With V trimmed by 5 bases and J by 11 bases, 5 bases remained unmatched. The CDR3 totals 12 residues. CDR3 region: CASSVGLAEKYF. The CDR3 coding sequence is TGTGCCAGCAGTGTGGGACTAGCGGAGAAGTACTTC.

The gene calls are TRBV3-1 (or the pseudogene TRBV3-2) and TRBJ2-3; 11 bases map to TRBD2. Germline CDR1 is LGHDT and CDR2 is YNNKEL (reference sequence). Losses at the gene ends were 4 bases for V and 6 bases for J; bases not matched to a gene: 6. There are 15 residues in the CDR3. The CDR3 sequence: CASSPLAGGHDTQYF. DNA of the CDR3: TGTGCCAGCAGCCCTTTAGCGGGAGGGCATGATACGCAGTATTTT.

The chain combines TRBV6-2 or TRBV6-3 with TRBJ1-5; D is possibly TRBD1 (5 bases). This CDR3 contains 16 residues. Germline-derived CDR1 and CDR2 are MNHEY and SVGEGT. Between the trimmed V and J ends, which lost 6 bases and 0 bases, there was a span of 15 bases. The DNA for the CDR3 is TGTGCCAGCAGCCCGAACCGGGGGAATAGCAATCAGCCCCAGCATTTT. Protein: CASSPNRGNSNQPQHF.

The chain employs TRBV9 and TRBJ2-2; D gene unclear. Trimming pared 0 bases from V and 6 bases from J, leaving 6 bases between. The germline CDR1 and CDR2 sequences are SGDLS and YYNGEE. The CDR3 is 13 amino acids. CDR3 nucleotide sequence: TGTGCCAGCAGCGTAGCGAGCTCCGGGGAGCTGTTTTTT. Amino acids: CASSVASSGELFF.

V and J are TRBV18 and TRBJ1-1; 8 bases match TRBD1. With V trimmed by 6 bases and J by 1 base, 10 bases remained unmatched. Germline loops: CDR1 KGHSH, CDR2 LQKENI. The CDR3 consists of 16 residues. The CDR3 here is CASSSAGGQRNTEAFF. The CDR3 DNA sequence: TGTGCCAGCTCCTCGGCAGGGGGCCAGCGGAACACTGAAGCTTTCTTT.

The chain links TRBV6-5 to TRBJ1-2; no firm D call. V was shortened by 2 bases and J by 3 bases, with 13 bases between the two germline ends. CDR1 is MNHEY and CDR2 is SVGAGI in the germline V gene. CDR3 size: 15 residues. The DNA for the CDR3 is TGTGCCAGCAGTTACGCGGTCGGGATATACTATGGCTACACCTTC. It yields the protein CASSYAVGIYYGYTF.

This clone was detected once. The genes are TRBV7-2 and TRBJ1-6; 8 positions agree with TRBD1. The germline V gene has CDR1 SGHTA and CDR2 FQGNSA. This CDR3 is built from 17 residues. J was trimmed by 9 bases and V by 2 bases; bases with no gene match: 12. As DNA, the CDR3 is TGTGCCAGCAGCTTACACCCCCCGACAGGGGATTTTTCACCCCTCCACTTT. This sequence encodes CASSLHPPTGDFSPLHF.

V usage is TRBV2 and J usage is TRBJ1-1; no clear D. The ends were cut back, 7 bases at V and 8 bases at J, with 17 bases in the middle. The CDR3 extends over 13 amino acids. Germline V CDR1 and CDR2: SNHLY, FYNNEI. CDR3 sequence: CASTESTRVEAFF. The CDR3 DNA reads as TGTGCCAGCACCGAATCTACGAGGGTGGAAGCTTTCTTT.

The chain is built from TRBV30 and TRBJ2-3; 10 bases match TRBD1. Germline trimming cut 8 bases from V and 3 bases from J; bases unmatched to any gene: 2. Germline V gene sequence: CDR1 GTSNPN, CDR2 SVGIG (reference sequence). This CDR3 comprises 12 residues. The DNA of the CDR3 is TGTGCCCGGGACAGGGGTACAGATACGCAGTATTTT. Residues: CARDRGTDTQYF. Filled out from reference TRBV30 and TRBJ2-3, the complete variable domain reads SQTIHQWPATLVQPVGSPLSLECTVEGTSNPNLYWYRQAAGRGLQLLFYSVGIGQISSEVPQNLSASRPQDRQFILSSKKLLLSDSGFYLCARDRGTDTQYFGPGTRLTVL.

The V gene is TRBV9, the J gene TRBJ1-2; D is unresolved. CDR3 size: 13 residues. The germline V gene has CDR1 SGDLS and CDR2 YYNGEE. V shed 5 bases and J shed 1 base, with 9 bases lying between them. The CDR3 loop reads CASSPTDNYGYTF. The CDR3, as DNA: TGTGCCAGCAGTCCGACTGATAACTATGGCTACACCTTC.

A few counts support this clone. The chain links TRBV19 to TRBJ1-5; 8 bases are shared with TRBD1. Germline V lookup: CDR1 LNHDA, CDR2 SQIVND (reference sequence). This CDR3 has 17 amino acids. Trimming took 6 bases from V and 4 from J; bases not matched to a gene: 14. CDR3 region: CASRAGTGVQGNQPQHF. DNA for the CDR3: TGTGCCAGTAGGGCCGGGACAGGAGTCCAGGGGAATCAGCCCCAGCATTTT.

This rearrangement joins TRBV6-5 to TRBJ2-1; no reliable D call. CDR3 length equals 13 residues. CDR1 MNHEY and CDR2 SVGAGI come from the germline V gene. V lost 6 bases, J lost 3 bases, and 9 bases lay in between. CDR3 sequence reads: CASSLGNYNEQFF. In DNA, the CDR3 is TGTGCCAGCAGCCTAGGAAACTACAATGAGCAGTTCTTC.

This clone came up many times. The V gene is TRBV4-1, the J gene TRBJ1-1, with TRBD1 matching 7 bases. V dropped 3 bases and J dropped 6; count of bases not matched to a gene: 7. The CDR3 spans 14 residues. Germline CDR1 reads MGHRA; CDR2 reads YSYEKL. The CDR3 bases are TGCGCCAGCAGCCACGAACCACAGGGGCCTGAAGCTTTCTTT. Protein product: CASSHEPQGPEAFF.

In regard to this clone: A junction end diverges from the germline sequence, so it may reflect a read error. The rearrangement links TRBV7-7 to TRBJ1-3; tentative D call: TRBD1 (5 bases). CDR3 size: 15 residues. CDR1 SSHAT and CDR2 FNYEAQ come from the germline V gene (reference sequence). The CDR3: CASSVTADSGNTIYF. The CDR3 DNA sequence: TGTGCTAGCAGCGTGACAGCCGACTCTGGAAACACCATATATTTT. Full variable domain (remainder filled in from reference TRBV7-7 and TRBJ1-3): GAGVSQSPRYKVTKRGQDVTLRCDPISSHATLYWYQQALGQGPEFLTYFNYEAQPDKSGLPSDRFSAERPEGSISTLTIQRTEQRDSAMYRCASSVTADSGNTIYFGEGSWLTVV.

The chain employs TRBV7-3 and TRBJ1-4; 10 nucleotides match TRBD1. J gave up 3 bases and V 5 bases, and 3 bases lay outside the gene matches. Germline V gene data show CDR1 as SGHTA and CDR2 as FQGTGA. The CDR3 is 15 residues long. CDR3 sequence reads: CASSATGGPNEKLFF. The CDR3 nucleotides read TGTGCCAGCAGCGCGACAGGGGGCCCTAATGAAAAACTGTTTTTT.

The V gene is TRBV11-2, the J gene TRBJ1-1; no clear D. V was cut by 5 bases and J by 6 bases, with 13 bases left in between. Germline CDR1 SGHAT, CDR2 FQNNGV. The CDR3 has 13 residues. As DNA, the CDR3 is TGTGCCAGCAGCCATTCGTTGGGAGCTGAAGCTTTCTTT. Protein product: CASSHSLGAEAFF.